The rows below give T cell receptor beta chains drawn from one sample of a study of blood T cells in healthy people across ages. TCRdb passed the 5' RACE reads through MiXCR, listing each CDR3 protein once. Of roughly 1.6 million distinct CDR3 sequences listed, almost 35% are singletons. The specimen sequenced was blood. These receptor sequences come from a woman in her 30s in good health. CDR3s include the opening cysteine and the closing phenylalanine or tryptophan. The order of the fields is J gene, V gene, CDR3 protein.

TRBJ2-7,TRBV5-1,CASSVTSGTYEQYF
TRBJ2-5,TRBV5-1,CASSFSPWTGQGEETQYF
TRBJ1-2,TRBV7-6,CASSLGAQHYGYTF
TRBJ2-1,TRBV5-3,CARSRSSTSATYNEQFF
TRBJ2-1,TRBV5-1,CASSLSFSSGGDNEQFF
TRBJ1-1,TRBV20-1,CSASSALGGMNTEAFF
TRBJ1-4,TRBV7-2,CASSSPIPGTGFNEKLFF
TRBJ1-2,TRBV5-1,CASSLVGGRTLDYGYTF
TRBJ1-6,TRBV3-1,CASSQLRSYNSPLHF
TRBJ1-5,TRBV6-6,CASSGQGVSQPQHF
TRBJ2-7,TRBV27,CASSLKGLFYEQYF
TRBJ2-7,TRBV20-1,CSALAGSSYEQYF